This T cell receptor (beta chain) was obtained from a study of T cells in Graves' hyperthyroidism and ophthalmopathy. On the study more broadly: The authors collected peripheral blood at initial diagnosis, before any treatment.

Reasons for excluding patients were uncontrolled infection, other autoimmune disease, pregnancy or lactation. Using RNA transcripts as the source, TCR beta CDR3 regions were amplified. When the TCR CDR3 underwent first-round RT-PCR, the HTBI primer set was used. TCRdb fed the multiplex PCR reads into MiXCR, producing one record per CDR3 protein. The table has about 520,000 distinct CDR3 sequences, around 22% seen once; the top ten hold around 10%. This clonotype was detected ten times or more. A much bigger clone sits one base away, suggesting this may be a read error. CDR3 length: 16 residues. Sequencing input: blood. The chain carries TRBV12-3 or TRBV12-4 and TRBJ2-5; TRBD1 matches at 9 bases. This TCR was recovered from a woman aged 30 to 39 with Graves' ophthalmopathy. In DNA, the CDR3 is TGTGCCAGCAGTTTCGCCGGGACAGGGCTGCGGGAGACCAAGTACTTC. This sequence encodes CASSFAGTGLRETKYF.